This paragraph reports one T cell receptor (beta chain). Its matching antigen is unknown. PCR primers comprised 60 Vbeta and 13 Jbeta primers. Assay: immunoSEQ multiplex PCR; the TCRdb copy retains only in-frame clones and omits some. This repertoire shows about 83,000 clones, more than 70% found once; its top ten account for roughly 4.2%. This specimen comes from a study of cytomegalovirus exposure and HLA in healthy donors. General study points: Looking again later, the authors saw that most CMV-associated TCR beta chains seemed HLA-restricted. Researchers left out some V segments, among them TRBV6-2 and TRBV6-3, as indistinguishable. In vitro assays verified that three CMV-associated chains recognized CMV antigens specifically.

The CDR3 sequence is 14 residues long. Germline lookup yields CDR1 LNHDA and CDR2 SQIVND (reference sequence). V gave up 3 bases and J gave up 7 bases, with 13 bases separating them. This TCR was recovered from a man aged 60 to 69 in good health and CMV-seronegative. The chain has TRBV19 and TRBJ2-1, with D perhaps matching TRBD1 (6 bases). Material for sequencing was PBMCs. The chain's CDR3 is CASSMGTNSNEQFF. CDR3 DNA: TGTGCCAGTAGTATGGGGACAAACTCAAATGAGCAGTTCTTC.